The clone carrying this TCR beta chain occurred many times. Its antigen is as yet unknown. Stated time point: newly diagnosed GD, antithyroid drugs for less than 3 months. PBMC-derived RNA was used for the TCR library. Xi'an, China, was home to the endocrinology department that provided patients. To make TCR beta libraries, researchers used iRepertoire HTBI primers and Arm-PCR of CDR3 regions. In TCRdb, the multiplex PCR reads were re-called with MiXCR into one record per CDR3 protein. The sample carries more than 300,000 distinct CDR3 sequences, about 11% recorded once. These data come from a study of regulatory T cells in long-lasting Graves disease. Study observations and caveats: Reduced TCR diversity was observed in persistent Graves' patients versus newly diagnosed patients.

Germline lookup yields CDR1 LNHDA and CDR2 SQIVND (reference sequence). J lost 6 bases, V lost 5 bases, and 8 bases had no gene match. The CDR3 is made up of 14 amino acids. These records were also assigned to another study, of T cells in Graves' hyperthyroidism and ophthalmopathy. According to that study: Based on clinical symptoms, serum thyroxine and TRAb, thyroid ultrasound and orbital computed tomography, diagnoses were reached. Researchers ran a first-round RT-PCR on the TCR CDR3 using the HTBI primer set.

The TCR sequence derives from a woman between 18 and 30 years old with Graves disease. The sequenced sample was peripheral blood mononuclear cells (PBMCs), obtained at new diagnosis, from a patient treated with antithyroid drugs. V is TRBV19 and J is TRBJ1-2; 8 bases match TRBD1. CDR3 nucleotide sequence: TGTGCCAGTAGTCCCTCGACAGGGGTACATGGCTACACCTTC. It yields the protein CASSPSTGVHGYTF.